The rows below give T cell receptor beta chains drawn from one sample of a study of graft-versus-host responses after intestinal transplantation. Sequenced by immunoSEQ multiplex PCR; TCRdb stores in-frame clones only, minus some. The sample has approximately 89,000 clones; about 94% are singletons. Antigen specificity for these receptors is unknown. Sequenced material: unstimulated CD4+ T cells sorted from spleen or lymph node cells, taken before intestinal transplant. These receptors were taken from a human donor who received an intestinal transplant. CDR3s include the opening cysteine and the closing phenylalanine or tryptophan. A D gene is named only where the DNA matches it firmly. Clone size is given for some rows only: seen once, a few or many times, or a class if the clone is expanded.

size: -; V: TRBV6-7; D: TRBD2; J: TRBJ2-5; DNA: TGTGCCAGCAGTACCGGGACTAGCTTTGGGGAGACCCAGTACTTC; CDR3: CASSTGTSFGETQYF
size: -; V: TRBV19; D: -; J: TRBJ1-5; DNA: TGTGCCAGTAGTATCGTCGGGGGGCTTAGCAATCAGCCCCAGCATTTT; CDR3: CASSIVGGLSNQPQHF
size: -; V: TRBV7-2; D: TRBD2; J: TRBJ2-3; DNA: TGTGCCAGCAGGGGGGAAGCGGGGGCCCGCACAGATACGCAGTATTTT; CDR3: CASRGEAGARTDTQYF
size: -; V: TRBV5-6; D: TRBD1; J: TRBJ1-2; DNA: TGTGCCAGCAGCTTGTCAGGGGGCTATGGCTACACCTTC; CDR3: CASSLSGGYGYTF
size: -; V: TRBV30; D: -; J: TRBJ1-6; DNA: TGTGCCTGGAGTGGGGGGCGAGGTAGTTCACCCCTCCACTTT; CDR3: CAWSGGRGSSPLHF
size: few; V: TRBV4-1; D: -; J: TRBJ2-2; DNA: TGCGCCAGCAGCCAATGGTTCAGTTTAACCTCGAACACCGGGGAGCTGTTTTTT; CDR3: CASSQWFSLTSNTGELFF
size: -; V: TRBV20-1; D: -; J: TRBJ2-5; DNA: TGCAGTGCTAGTCCGGGGACCCAGTACTTC; CDR3: CSASPGTQYF
size: -; V: TRBV2; D: TRBD2; J: TRBJ2-1; DNA: TGTGCCAGCAGTCGTCCTAGCGGGAGGCCGGATGAGCAGTTCTTC; CDR3: CASSRPSGRPDEQFF
size: -; V: TRBV11-2; D: TRBD1; J: TRBJ1-1; DNA: TGTGCCGTCGGGAGAGCAGGGGGCGAGACTGAAGCTTTCTTT; CDR3: CAVGRAGGETEAFF
size: -; V: TRBV7-9; D: TRBD2; J: TRBJ2-2; DNA: TGTGCCAGCAGTCTTGGACTAGCGGCCAACACCGGGGAGCTGTTTTTT; CDR3: CASSLGLAANTGELFF
size: -; V: TRBV7-2; D: TRBD1; J: TRBJ1-2; DNA: TGTGCCAGCAGTCGAATAGTAACAGGGGATTACACCTTC; CDR3: CASSRIVTGDYTF
size: -; V: TRBV19; D: -; J: TRBJ1-2; DNA: TGTGCCAGTAGTGTGAAGAGGAACAACTATGGCTACACCTTC; CDR3: CASSVKRNNYGYTF
size: few; V: TRBV11-3; D: TRBD2; J: TRBJ2-3; DNA: TGTGCCAGCACCAAACTAGCGTCTAGCACAGATACGCAGTATTTT; CDR3: CASTKLASSTDTQYF
size: -; V: TRBV28; D: TRBD1; J: TRBJ1-1; DNA: TGTGCCAGCAGTCCCCAGGACAGGATCACTGAAGCTTTCTTT; CDR3: CASSPQDRITEAFF
size: -; V: TRBV7-3; D: TRBD2; J: TRBJ2-3; DNA: TGTGCCAGCAGCGCTAGCGGGGGGGGCACAGATACGCAGTATTTT; CDR3: CASSASGGGTDTQYF
size: -; V: TRBV6-6; D: TRBD1; J: TRBJ1-3; DNA: TGTGCCAGCAGTTGGGACAGGGTTGGAAACACCATATATTTT; CDR3: CASSWDRVGNTIYF
size: -; V: TRBV7-2; D: -; J: TRBJ2-1; DNA: TGTGCCAGCAGCTTAGCGCAGGTTGGTGAGCAGTTCTTC; CDR3: CASSLAQVGEQFF
size: -; V: TRBV18; D: TRBD1; J: TRBJ2-7; DNA: TGTGCCAGCTCGCTACTAGGGACAGGCTACGAGCAGTACTTC; CDR3: CASSLLGTGYEQYF
size: -; V: TRBV11-3; D: -; J: TRBJ1-1; DNA: TGTGCCAGCAGCGACAATCAGGGCAGGACTGAAGCTTTCTTT; CDR3: CASSDNQGRTEAFF
size: -; V: TRBV4-3; D: -; J: TRBJ2-2; DNA: TGCGCCAGCAGCCGCTCTGGCCCGAACACCGGGGAGCTGTTTTTT; CDR3: CASSRSGPNTGELFF
size: once; V: TRBV27; D: TRBD2; J: TRBJ2-1; DNA: TGTGCCAGCAGTCTTCAAGGGACTAGCGGCCACTACAATGAGCAGTTCTTC; CDR3: CASSLQGTSGHYNEQFF
size: -; V: TRBV5-1; D: TRBD2; J: TRBJ2-2; DNA: TGCGCCAGCAGCCAACTAGCGGGGGGGAACACCGGGGAGCTGTTTTTT; CDR3: CASSQLAGGNTGELFF
size: -; V: TRBV7-2; D: -; J: TRBJ2-3; DNA: TGTGCCAGCAGCGACTGGGGGGCAGATACGCAGTATTTT; CDR3: CASSDWGADTQYF
size: -; V: TRBV2; D: -; J: TRBJ1-1; DNA: TGTGCCAGCAATCCTAGGGGGGGCGATCCGACCACTGAAGCTTTCTTT; CDR3: CASNPRGGDPTTEAFF